These 2 T cell receptor beta chains share one sample of origin, sequenced in a study of CD8+ T cells in alopecia areata. It was cDNA, reverse transcribed from extracted RNA, that served as the sequencing template. The protocol was immunoSEQ multiplex PCR, while the TCRdb copy is restricted to in-frame clones and leaves out a portion. In the table there are some 56,000 clones, around 96% of which are singletons. The sample here was CD8+ T cells sorted from blood, taken at week 0. These TCRs come from a human donor with alopecia areata.

This clone was found a few times. The chain is built from TRBV11-2 and TRBJ2-3; D not resolved. V shed 0 bases and J shed 2 bases, with 9 bases lying between them. In germline, CDR1 is SGHAT, CDR2 FQNNGV. The CDR3 extends over 15 amino acids. In DNA form, the CDR3 reads TGTGCCAGCAGCTTAGATTGGGCCATCACAGATACGCAGTATTTT. Residues: CASSLDWAITDTQYF.

The chain combines TRBV7-6 with TRBJ2-2; possible D gene TRBD2, 5 bases. The V and J ends lost 5 bases and 4 bases respectively, with 11 bases between them. This CDR3 comprises 14 residues. In germline, CDR1 is SGHVS, CDR2 FNYEAQ. The DNA of the CDR3 is TGTGCCAGCAGCCCGGGTGCGGGCACCGGGGAGCTGTTTTTT. Residues: CASSPGAGTGELFF.